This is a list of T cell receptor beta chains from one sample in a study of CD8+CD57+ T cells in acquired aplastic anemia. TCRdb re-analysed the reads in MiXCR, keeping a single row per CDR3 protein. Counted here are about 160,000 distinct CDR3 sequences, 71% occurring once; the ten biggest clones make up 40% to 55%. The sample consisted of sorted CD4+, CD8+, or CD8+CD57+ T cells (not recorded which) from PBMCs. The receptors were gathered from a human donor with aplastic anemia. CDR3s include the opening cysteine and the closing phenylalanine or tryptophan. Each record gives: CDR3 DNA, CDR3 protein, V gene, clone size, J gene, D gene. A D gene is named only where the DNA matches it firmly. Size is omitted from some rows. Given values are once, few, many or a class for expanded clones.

TGTGCCACCAGTGAAGCCCTTGGGGCTACTAAGCAAGAGACCCAGTACTTC,CATSEALGATKQETQYF,TRBV24-1,.,TRBJ2-5,.
TGTGCCAGCAGCCCCGGAGTCCTCATCAAGGCCCAGTACTTC,CASSPGVLIKAQYF,TRBV12-3/TRBV12-4,.,TRBJ2-5,.
TGTGCCAGCAGCGCCGAGGTGAACACTGAAGCTTTCTTT,CASSAEVNTEAFF,TRBV7-9,few,TRBJ1-1,.
TGCAGCGGGGGGGGAACCAACACAGATACGCAGTATTTT,CSGGGTNTDTQYF,TRBV29-1,.,TRBJ2-3,TRBD2
TGTGCCAGTAGTATAGACCCACATCAGCCCCAGCATTTT,CASSIDPHQPQHF,TRBV19,.,TRBJ1-5,.
TGTGCCAGCAGTGAATACTCGTCTAACAGGCGAACGGGACCCCAGCATTTT,CASSEYSSNRRTGPQHF,TRBV2,.,TRBJ1-5,.
TGTGCCAGCAGCCCCCCGGGACTAGCGGGGGCGGGAGAGACCCAGTACTTC,CASSPPGLAGAGETQYF,TRBV7-6,.,TRBJ2-5,TRBD2
TGTGCCAGCAGCTTAGAAGCAGTCTCCTACAATGAGCAGTTCTTC,CASSLEAVSYNEQFF,TRBV5-6,.,TRBJ2-1,.
TGTGCCAGCAGTTACTCGATTAACGCTTTCTTT,CASSYSINAFF,TRBV6-5,.,TRBJ1-1,.
TGTGCCAGCAGGTCGGAGGGATCCACCGGGGAGCTGTTTTTT,CASRSEGSTGELFF,TRBV7-3,.,TRBJ2-2,.
TGCGCCAGCAGTGAGTCGACGGGGGCGACCTACGAGCAGTACTTC,CASSESTGATYEQYF,TRBV10-2,.,TRBJ2-7,.
TGCGCCAGCAGCTTGGTTGATAGGTCCGGGTTCGATGAGCAGTTCTTC,CASSLVDRSGFDEQFF,TRBV5-1,once,TRBJ2-1,.
TGTGCCAGTAGCCTTTCGGTAGGCAGCCCAGATACGCAGTATTTT,CASSLSVGSPDTQYF,TRBV19,.,TRBJ2-3,.
TGTGCCAGCGGGGGGCAGGGGTGGACTGAAGCTTTCTTT,CASGGQGWTEAFF,TRBV9,.,TRBJ1-1,.
TGCAGTGCTAGAGTAATCGGGGAAGGGGAGACCCAGTACTTC,CSARVIGEGETQYF,TRBV20-1,.,TRBJ2-5,.
TGTGCCAGCAGTGGCCTAGACGGGGTGTACAATGAGCAGTTCTTC,CASSGLDGVYNEQFF,TRBV25-1,.,TRBJ2-1,.
TGTGCCAGCAGACCTCTGCGGGGTAGGTACGAGCAGTACTTC,CASRPLRGRYEQYF,TRBV7-9,.,TRBJ2-7,.
TGCGCCAGCAGCTTGGCCCAGACGACAGATACGCAGTATTTT,CASSLAQTTDTQYF,TRBV5-1,few,TRBJ2-3,.
TGTGCCAGCAGCGTAGGGGGGGGCCATGATGGCTACACCTTC,CASSVGGGHDGYTF,TRBV9,.,TRBJ1-2,.
TGTGCCAGCAGTTTATCTCTGGAGACCCAGTACTTC,CASSLSLETQYF,TRBV28,few,TRBJ2-5,.
TGTGCCAGCAGCCCATTAGGCCTAGCGGGGGGGCTGGTTGAGACCCAGTACTTC,CASSPLGLAGGLVETQYF,TRBV7-7,once,TRBJ2-5,TRBD2
TGCGCCACCCTGAGGGGGAACGGCTATGGCTACACCTTC,CATLRGNGYGYTF,TRBV10-2,.,TRBJ1-2,.
TGTGCCACCCGGGGAGGGGAAGCACCCCTCCACTTT,CATRGGEAPLHF,TRBV15,.,TRBJ1-6,.
TGCAGTGCTAGAACAGGGGAAGGATACGAGCAGTACTTC,CSARTGEGYEQYF,TRBV20-1,.,TRBJ2-7,TRBD1
TGCAGTGCTAGAGAGTGGGGTCGGGAGTACCAAGAGACCCAGTACTTC,CSAREWGREYQETQYF,TRBV20-1,.,TRBJ2-5,.
TGTGCCAGCAGTCTAGCGGCCCCGAATACGCAGTATTTT,CASSLAAPNTQYF,TRBV2,.,TRBJ2-3,TRBD2
TGTGCCATCGCCGGACTAGCCACCTACGAGCAGTACTTC,CAIAGLATYEQYF,TRBV10-3,.,TRBJ2-7,TRBD2
TGTGCCAGTAGTACCCGGGACAGCTACGAGCAGTACTTC,CASSTRDSYEQYF,TRBV19,.,TRBJ2-7,TRBD1
TGTGCCAGCAGCTTGGTGGGATCGATAGATACGCAGTATTTT,CASSLVGSIDTQYF,TRBV7-3,.,TRBJ2-3,.
TGCGCCAGCAGCTTATCGGTAGAGACTGAAGCTTTCTTT,CASSLSVETEAFF,TRBV5-1,.,TRBJ1-1,.
TGCAGCGTTCCCCTGCCGGGAGGAAATGAAAAACTGTTTTTT,CSVPLPGGNEKLFF,TRBV29-1,.,TRBJ1-4,.
TGTGCCAGTAGTGCCGGGTCGAACCTATACGAGCAGTACTTC,CASSAGSNLYEQYF,TRBV19,few,TRBJ2-7,.
TGTGCCAGCAGCGTAGGCGCTAGCGAAGGCGATGAGCAGTTCTTC,CASSVGASEGDEQFF,TRBV9,.,TRBJ2-1,.
TGCAGCGCTACACAGGGGACCCTCTATGGCTACACCTTC,CSATQGTLYGYTF,TRBV29-1,many,TRBJ1-2,TRBD1
TGTGCCAGCAGCTTGACGGGACTAGCTATTGGTGCCTACGAGCAGTACTTC,CASSLTGLAIGAYEQYF,TRBV7-2,.,TRBJ2-7,TRBD2
TGTGCCAGTAGGGAGACCGGGACAGGGGAGTCACCCCTCCACTTT,CASRETGTGESPLHF,TRBV19,.,TRBJ1-6,TRBD1
TGTGCCAGCAGTCCCACGGGACTAGATTTTTACGAGCAGTACTTC,CASSPTGLDFYEQYF,TRBV2,.,TRBJ2-7,TRBD2
TGTGCCAGCAGCCAACTTCAAGACAGGGTGTGGACAGATACGCAGTATTTT,CASSQLQDRVWTDTQYF,TRBV4-2,many,TRBJ2-3,TRBD1
TGCAGTGCTAGACACCCAGGGGCTGTGGTTGAAGCTTTCTTT,CSARHPGAVVEAFF,TRBV20-1,.,TRBJ1-1,.
TGTGCCAGCAGCTTGGTAGGGGTCAACACCGGGGAGCTGTTTTTT,CASSLVGVNTGELFF,TRBV5-6,few,TRBJ2-2,.
TGTGCCACTACCCCAGGGTCAAATTCACCCCTCCACTTT,CATTPGSNSPLHF,TRBV2,.,TRBJ1-6,.
TGTGCCAGCAGCGTAGCGATGGGCCCGAACACTGAAGCTTTCTTT,CASSVAMGPNTEAFF,TRBV9,.,TRBJ1-1,.
TGCAGTGCTAGCCCGGACAGGGAAGTCTTGGGCTACACCTTC,CSASPDREVLGYTF,TRBV20-1,.,TRBJ1-2,TRBD1
TGTGCCAGCAGCTTTAGTTACACTGAAGCTTTCTTT,CASSFSYTEAFF,TRBV7-8,.,TRBJ1-1,.
TGCAGCGCCGCTTTAAGTTCTGGAAACACCATATATTTT,CSAALSSGNTIYF,TRBV29-1,.,TRBJ1-3,.
TGTGCCAGCAGTGAAGCTAGCGGGGGCCAAGAGACCCAGTACTTC,CASSEASGGQETQYF,TRBV6-4,.,TRBJ2-5,TRBD2
TGCAGTGCGGTATCAGGGGCTACCGGGTATTATGGCTACACCTTC,CSAVSGATGYYGYTF,TRBV20-1,few,TRBJ1-2,.